This is a list of T cell receptor beta chains from one sample in a study of OX40 agonist ivuxolimab in advanced cancers. TCRdb's table, derived via immunoSEQ multiplex PCR, lists solely in-frame clones and lacks some. The data contain roughly 33,000 clones, less than 90% of them singletons. The input for sequencing was CD4+ or CD8+ T cells sorted from blood, taken in a trial of the OX40 agonist ivuxolimab. The receptors shown here come from an adult with an advanced solid tumor such as melanoma, head and neck, liver or kidney cancer. The CDR3 runs from the conserved cysteine through the conserved F or W. Each record gives: V gene, clone size, CDR3 length, D gene, J gene, CDR3 protein, CDR3 DNA. A D gene is named only where the DNA matches it firmly. Clone size is shown for a subset of rows, as once, few, many or a class of expanded clone.

>TRBV7-9|NA|14|TRBD1|TRBJ2-1
CARTRDRDLREQFF
TGTGCCCGCACCCGGGACAGGGATCTCCGTGAGCAGTTCTTC
>TRBV5-1|NA|18|TRBD2|TRBJ2-2
CASSLEIRELAVPGELFF
TGCGCCAGCAGCTTGGAAATCCGGGAACTAGCGGTCCCCGGGGAGCTGTTTTTT
>TRBV20-1|NA|11|NA|TRBJ2-6
CSARGANVLTF
TGCAGTGCTCGCGGGGCCAACGTCCTGACTTTC
>TRBV28|NA|18|NA|TRBJ2-4
CASRTPGGDRQGGNIQYF
TGTGCCAGCAGAACACCAGGGGGGGATCGACAGGGAGGTAACATTCAGTACTTC
>TRBV10-3|NA|13|TRBD1|TRBJ2-7
CAIRPWDRYEQYF
TGTGCCATCAGGCCGTGGGACAGATACGAGCAGTACTTC
>TRBV5-1|NA|16|NA|TRBJ2-2
CASSLARAELTGELFF
TGCGCCAGCAGCTTGGCCAGGGCAGAACTCACCGGGGAGCTGTTTTTT
>TRBV11-3|NA|15|NA|TRBJ2-7
CASSLESGSSYEQYF
TGTGCCAGCAGCTTAGAAAGTGGGAGCTCCTACGAGCAGTACTTC
>TRBV25-1|few|13|NA|TRBJ1-1
CASMKQGNTEAFF
TGTGCCAGCATGAAGCAGGGGAATACTGAAGCTTTCTTT
>TRBV5-6|NA|14|NA|TRBJ2-7
CASRYTGSSYEQYF
TGTGCCAGCAGATATACGGGGAGCTCCTACGAGCAGTACTTC
>TRBV5-6|NA|16|TRBD1|TRBJ2-7
CASRYGTGLPIYEQYF
TGTGCCAGCAGATACGGGACAGGCCTACCCATCTACGAGCAGTACTTC
>TRBV7-2|NA|15|TRBD2|TRBJ2-1
CASSPASGSYNEQFF
TGTGCCAGCAGCCCCGCTAGCGGGAGCTACAATGAGCAGTTCTTC
>TRBV10-3|NA|15|TRBD1|TRBJ1-2
CASSEAGQGKGGYTF
TGTGCCAGCAGTGAAGCGGGACAGGGCAAGGGCGGCTACACCTTC
>TRBV9|NA|14|TRBD1|TRBJ1-4
CASSPQGSREKLFF
TGTGCCAGCAGCCCACAGGGGAGTCGCGAAAAACTGTTTTTT
>TRBV5-1|few|16|TRBD1|TRBJ2-3
CASSSAGTGGTDTQYF
TGCGCCAGCAGCTCAGCCGGGACAGGGGGCACAGATACGCAGTATTTT
>TRBV19|NA|12|TRBD1|TRBJ2-2
CATGVYTGELFF
TGTGCTACAGGGGTTTACACCGGGGAGCTGTTTTTT
>TRBV10-2|few|13|NA|TRBJ2-5
CASSEQAGETQYF
TGCGCCAGCAGTGAGCAGGCGGGGGAGACCCAGTACTTC
>TRBV29-1|NA|13|NA|TRBJ1-6
CSVASSNNSPLHF
TGCAGCGTCGCCAGCTCCAATAATTCACCCCTCCACTTT
>TRBV18|NA|16|TRBD1|TRBJ2-5
CASSPRQGARQETQYF
TGTGCCAGCTCACCGAGACAGGGGGCGAGGCAAGAGACCCAGTACTTC